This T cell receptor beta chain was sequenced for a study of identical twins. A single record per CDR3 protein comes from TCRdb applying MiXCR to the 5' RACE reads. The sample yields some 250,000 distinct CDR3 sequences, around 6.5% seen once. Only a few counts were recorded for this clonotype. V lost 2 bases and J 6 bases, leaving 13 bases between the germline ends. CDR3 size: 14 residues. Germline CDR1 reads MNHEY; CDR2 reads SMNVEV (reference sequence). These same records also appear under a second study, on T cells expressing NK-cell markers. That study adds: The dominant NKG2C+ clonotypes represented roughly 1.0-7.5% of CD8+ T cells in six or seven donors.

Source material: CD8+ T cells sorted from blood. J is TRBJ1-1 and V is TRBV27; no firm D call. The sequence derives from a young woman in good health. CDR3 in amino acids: CASSLTPINAEAFF. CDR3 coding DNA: TGTGCCAGCAGTTTAACCCCCATAAACGCTGAAGCTTTCTTT.